The T cell receptor (beta chain) described here comes from a study of cytomegalovirus exposure and HLA in healthy donors. As for this clone: What it recognizes is unknown.

Findings of the study overall: Indistinguishability led to the exclusion of some V segments, TRBV6-2 and TRBV6-3 included.

This PCR relied on a set of 60 Vbeta primers and 13 Jbeta primers. Method: immunoSEQ multiplex PCR; TCRdb's copy keeps in-frame clones and lacks some. This sample carries over 150,000 clones, 79% of them seen once, and the ten largest clones take 1.5%. The germline V gene has CDR1 MDHEN and CDR2 SYDVKM. Deletions cut 5 bases from V and 4 bases from J, with 6 bases between. The CDR3 has 12 residues. The chain links TRBV28 to TRBJ2-1; D is unclear. The clonotype was recovered from a girl under 18 in good health and CMV-seropositive. Sequencing was done on a sample of PBMCs. CDR3 bases: TGTGCCAGCAGTCCTCTATACAATGAGCAGTTCTTC. Its protein is CASSPLYNEQFF.